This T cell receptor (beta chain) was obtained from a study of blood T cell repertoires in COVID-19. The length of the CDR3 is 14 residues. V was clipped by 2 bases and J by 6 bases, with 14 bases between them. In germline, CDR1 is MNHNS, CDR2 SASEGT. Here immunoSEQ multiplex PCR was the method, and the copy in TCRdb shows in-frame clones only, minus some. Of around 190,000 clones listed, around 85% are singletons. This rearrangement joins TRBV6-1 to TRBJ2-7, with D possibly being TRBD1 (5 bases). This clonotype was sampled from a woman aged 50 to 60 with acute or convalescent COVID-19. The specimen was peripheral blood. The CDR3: CASSERLGGAEQYF. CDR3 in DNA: TGTGCCAGCAGTGAAAGACTGGGTGGGGCCGAGCAGTACTTC.